Sequencing of this TCR beta chain was carried out in a study of T-cell reconstitution after alpha-beta-depleted transplantation in children. General study results and limits: Reports say that about two months after transplant, the alpha-beta T cells came out of several hundred graft clones that had expanded. T-cell counts and diversity at one year post-transplant came mainly from newly produced T cells. Surviving recipient T cells and thymic progenitors underlay high day-60 TCRbeta diversity in some patients.

CDR3 length equals 13 residues. V gave up 4 bases and J gave up 6 bases, with 13 bases separating them. Germline CDR1 LGHNA, CDR2 YNFKEQ. Unique molecular identifiers were used in preparing the TCRbeta library. MiXCR was run by TCRdb on the PCR reads, yielding one entry per CDR3 protein. The sample yields about 250,000 distinct CDR3 sequences, 20% to 30% seen once. Ten or more counts support this clonotype. No antigen is known for it. This receptor was identified in a female patient aged 2-9 years who had a stem cell transplant for congenital amegakaryocytic thrombocytopenia, so the T cells may come from the graft donor. This rearrangement joins TRBV4-2 to TRBJ2-7; D might be TRBD1 (6 bases). Sequencing used PBMCs, mostly from graft donor cells, obtained 360 days after TCRalphabeta/CD19-depleted stem cell transplant. This chain's CDR3 is CASSPWQGSEQYF. DNA for the CDR3: TGTGCCAGCAGCCCGTGGCAGGGGTCCGAGCAGTACTTC.